The present T cell receptor (beta chain) was sequenced within a study of shared clonotypes between healthy human individuals. The sample holds a few counts of this clone. Assay: immunoSEQ multiplex PCR; the TCRdb copy retains only in-frame clones and omits some. The sample has about a million clones; 60% to 85% are singletons. The sequencing input was memory CD4+ T cells from PBMCs. Subset given: CD45RA-negative fraction. The TCR originated in a man between 18 and 35 years old in good health. Some clones in this sample may be carry-over from other donors' samples.

The CDR3 is CSVERTGPHGNTEAFF. The CDR3 region has the DNA TGCAGCGTTGAACGGACAGGTCCTCACGGGAACACTGAAGCTTTCTTT. This chain connects TRBV29-1 to TRBJ1-1, with TRBD1 matching 7 bases. The germline V gene encodes CDR1 SQVTM and CDR2 ANQGSEA. The CDR3 has 16 amino acids. With V trimmed by 2 bases and J by 1 base, 10 bases remained unmatched.